Below, 3 T cell receptor beta chains from the same sample are listed, as sequenced in a study of shared clonotypes between healthy human individuals. Data came from immunoSEQ multiplex PCR; TCRdb stores just in-frame clones and leaves some out. The sample records 530,000 or so clones, roughly 85% being singletons. Sequenced input: PBMCs. The receptors here all came from a woman between 40 and 50 years old in good health. Some clones in this sample may be carry-over from other donors' samples.

The chain combines TRBV10-3 with TRBJ1-4; D perhaps matches TRBD1 (6 bases). This CDR3 has 18 amino acids. Per the germline V gene, CDR1 is ENHRY and CDR2 is SYGVKD. The V and J ends lost 3 bases and 0 bases respectively, with 17 bases between them. In DNA, the CDR3 is TGTGCCATCAGTGAAGTGGGGGCCATGTATGCAACTAATGAAAAACTGTTTTTT. Protein: CAISEVGAMYATNEKLFF.

This clone was seen just once. V usage is TRBV6-6 and J usage is TRBJ2-1, with 12 positions matching TRBD2. The V gene end was trimmed by 10 bases and the J gene end by 8 bases; junction bases not matched to a gene: 6. In germline, CDR1 is MNHNY, CDR2 SVGAGI (reference sequence). The CDR3 is 13 amino acids. In DNA form, the CDR3 reads TGTGCCAACCTAGCGGGAGGGCCCTATGAGCAGTTCTTC. It is translated as CANLAGGPYEQFF.

The J gene is TRBJ1-2, the V gene TRBV27; no clear D gene. This CDR3 region has 13 residues. The V and J ends lost 8 bases and 0 bases respectively, with 10 bases between them. Germline V lookup: CDR1 MNHEY, CDR2 SMNVEV (reference sequence). Here the CDR3 reads CASRRRPNYGYTF. In DNA, the CDR3 is TGTGCCAGCCGCCGACGGCCTAACTATGGCTACACCTTC.